This T cell receptor beta chain was captured by sequencing in a study of blood T cells in healthy people across ages. PCR was performed a second time for about 7 to 12 cycles using a sample-barcoded 5' primer and a J-beta primer mix. MiXCR, run by TCRdb on the 5' RACE reads, gives a single entry per CDR3 protein. The data contain approximately 850,000 distinct CDR3 sequences, more than 40% of them seen just once; the ten biggest clones take up roughly a fifth. Input material: blood. The clonotype was recovered from a man in his fifties or sixties in good health.

CDR3 region: CAIGTGADTQYF. CDR3 bases: TGTGCCATCGGGACAGGGGCAGATACGCAGTATTTT. The chain links TRBV6-6 to TRBJ2-3, with 10 bases matching TRBD1. This CDR3 comprises 12 residues. Germline CDR1 MNHNY, CDR2 SVGAGI (reference sequence). V lost 10 bases to trimming and J lost 4 bases; unmatched junction nucleotides: 2.